One sample yielded the 13 T cell receptor beta chains listed below, sequenced in a study of T cell changes during pregnancy in multiple sclerosis. Using immunoSEQ multiplex PCR, the repertoire was profiled, and TCRdb retains in-frame clones only, with some absent. The sample has about 100,000 clones, roughly nine tenths seen once; the top ten hold around 1.2%. The specimen was peripheral blood, collected in the second trimester of pregnancy. These receptors originate from a female donor with multiple sclerosis, enrolled in a pregnancy study.

CDR3 in amino acids: CASSPIRGRGGQPQHF. The CDR3 bases are TGTGCCAGCAGTCCCATCAGGGGGCGGGGAGGTCAGCCCCAGCATTTT. The gene calls are TRBV28 and TRBJ1-5; 8 positions match TRBD1. The germline CDR1 and CDR2 sequences are MDHEN and SYDVKM. Unmatched junction bases numbered 12, after V lost 5 bases and J lost 6 bases. This CDR3 contains 16 residues.

V and J are TRBV11-2 and TRBJ2-1, with TRBD2 identical over 7 bases. The J segment lost 4 bases and the V segment lost 1 base, leaving 1 base of the junction unmatched. CDR3 length: 14 amino acids. Germline-derived CDR1 and CDR2 are SGHAT and FQNNGV. The CDR3 here is CASSLAGGYNEQFF. The CDR3 bases are TGTGCCAGCAGCTTAGCGGGAGGATACAATGAGCAGTTCTTC.

This clone appeared a single time. This chain connects TRBV19 to TRBJ2-5; unclear D gene. The CDR3 runs to 14 residues. Germline-derived CDR1 and CDR2 are LNHDA and SQIVND (reference sequence). Trimming took 5 bases from V and 0 from J, leaving 10 bases between them. The CDR3 sequence is CASSWQAYQETQYF. In nucleotides, the CDR3 is TGTGCCAGTAGTTGGCAGGCCTACCAAGAGACCCAGTACTTC. The complete variable domain, with remaining parts taken from reference TRBV19 and TRBJ2-5, reads DGGITQSPKYLFRKEGQNVTLSCEQNLNHDAMYWYRQDPGQGLRLIYYSQIVNDFQKGDIAEGYSVSREKKESFPLTVTSAQKNPTAFYLCASSWQAYQETQYFGPGTRLLVL.

The chain employs TRBV11-1 and TRBJ2-7, with a possible D match to TRBD2 (6 bases). Per the germline V gene, CDR1 is SGHAT and CDR2 is FQDESV (reference sequence). The CDR3 has 14 residues. V lost 5 bases and J 7 bases, leaving 18 bases between the germline ends. The CDR3 here is CASSPGLARGEQYF. The CDR3 DNA is TGTGCCAGCAGCCCGGGACTCGCCCGGGGGGAGCAGTACTTC.

This clone has only a few counts. This chain joins TRBV20-1 and TRBJ1-1; D gene unclear. The CDR3 covers 11 residues. V was pared by 6 bases and J by 8 bases, with 13 bases between. The germline V gene has CDR1 DFQATT and CDR2 SNEGSKA (reference sequence). CDR3 loop: CSARIAIEAFF. DNA for the CDR3: TGCAGTGCAAGAATTGCTATAGAAGCTTTCTTT.

The chain recombines TRBV30 with TRBJ2-3, with 9 bases matching TRBD1. This CDR3 is built from 18 residues. Trimming took 4 bases from V and 3 from J; bases not matched to a gene: 17. Germline values: CDR1 GTSNPN, CDR2 SVGIG (reference sequence). CDR3 region: CAWIPIGTGTGRTDTQYF. Written as DNA, the CDR3 is TGTGCCTGGATACCTATAGGCACCGGGACAGGGAGGACAGATACGCAGTATTTT.

The gene calls are TRBV5-5 and TRBJ2-1; 8 bases match TRBD1. The CDR3 runs 16 residues. Trimming cost V 0 bases and J 5 bases; bases outside gene matches: 7. Germline lookup yields CDR1 SGHKS and CDR2 YYEKEE (reference sequence). CDR3: CASSLVRDRQDNEQFF. The CDR3 nucleotides read TGTGCCAGCAGCTTGGTACGGGACAGGCAGGACAATGAGCAGTTCTTC.

This chain connects TRBV7-9 to TRBJ2-4, with 11 positions matching TRBD1. This CDR3 contains 18 residues. Unmatched junction bases numbered 6, after V lost 2 bases and J lost 0 bases. The germline V gene encodes CDR1 SEHNR and CDR2 FQNEAQ (reference sequence). Written as DNA, the CDR3 is TGTGCCAGCAGCTTAACCTATGGACAGGGGGCAGCCAAAAACATTCAGTACTTC. Its translation is CASSLTYGQGAAKNIQYF.

The chain employs TRBV7-7 and TRBJ1-4; 8 nucleotides line up with TRBD1. CDR3 length equals 13 residues. The V segment lost 5 bases and the J segment 8 bases; nucleotides outside the gene matches: 4. Germline V gives CDR1 SSHAT, CDR2 FNYEAQ (reference sequence). The CDR3 loop reads CASSGRTGEKLFF. Here the CDR3 DNA reads TGTGCCAGCAGCGGACGGACAGGGGAAAAACTGTTTTTT.

The rearrangement uses TRBV6-6 and TRBJ2-5, with 8 bases lining up with TRBD1. Per germline, CDR1 MNHNY and CDR2 SVGAGI (reference sequence). CDR3 length: 16 residues. The V and J ends lost 7 bases and 2 bases, in that order; junction bases with no gene match: 12. The CDR3 is CASNDDRGIHQETQYF. CDR3 DNA sequence: TGTGCCAGCAATGACGACAGGGGAATACATCAAGAGACCCAGTACTTC.

The chain couples TRBV29-1 to TRBJ2-7; perhaps TRBD1 as D (6 bases). V was shortened by 6 bases and J by 5 bases, with 20 bases between the two germline ends. Germline V gives CDR1 SQVTM, CDR2 ANQGSEA. The CDR3 has 14 residues. The chain's CDR3 is CSVGPGVALNEQYF. The CDR3 DNA follows: TGCAGCGTGGGTCCAGGGGTCGCCCTTAACGAGCAGTACTTC.

This clone was detected a few times. The chain uses TRBV5-4 and TRBJ1-5, with D possibly TRBD1 on 5 matching bases. V was pared by 4 bases and J by 1 base, with 9 bases between. The CDR3 loop spans 14 amino acids. Germline-derived CDR1 and CDR2 are SGHNT and YYREEE (reference sequence). CDR3 sequence reads: CASSERGSNQPQHF. CDR3 coding DNA: TGTGCCAGCAGCGAAAGGGGAAGCAATCAGCCCCAGCATTTT.

The CDR3 sequence is CASSALAGGRTGELFF. Here the CDR3 DNA reads TGTGCCAGCAGTGCCCTAGCGGGGGGGCGCACCGGGGAGCTGTTTTTT. The chain joins TRBV6-4 to TRBJ2-2, with 12 positions matching TRBD2. V was pared by 4 bases and J by 4 bases, with 4 bases of the junction left unmatched. The germline gives CDR1 MRHNA, CDR2 SNTAGT. The CDR3 spans 16 residues.